The subject of this entry is one T cell receptor (beta chain). The antigen remains unidentified. TCRdb's copy holds only in-frame clones and misses some; the assay was immunoSEQ multiplex PCR. The sample consists of tens of thousands of clones, 80% to 95% of them appearing once. Every patient relapsed after autologous stem cell transplantation, and brentuximab vedotin exposure varied. Magnetic negative selection purified CD4+ T cells from thawed PBMCs. Patients reached a best response of complete response, partial response or progressive disease. The V segment lost 7 bases and the J segment 2 bases; nucleotides outside the gene matches: 10. Germline CDR1 reads SGHNT; CDR2 reads YENEEA. CDR3 length: 17 amino acids. The data derive from a study of PD-1 blockade in classical Hodgkin lymphoma. General study points: A significant rise in TCR diversity by C4D1 was seen for CD4+ but not CD8+ cells.

The material was CD4+ T cells from blood, obtained at baseline. The chain links TRBV11-3 to TRBJ2-2; TRBD2 matches at 10 bases. The receptor comes from a human donor with classical Hodgkin lymphoma. The CDR3 DNA is TGTGCCAGCACCTTCCATCTAGCGGGGGCTAACACCGGGGAGCTGTTTTTT. Protein product: CASTFHLAGANTGELFF. Together with reference TRBV11-3 and TRBJ2-2, the CDR3 gives the full variable domain: EAGVVQSPRYKIIEKKQPVAFWCNPISGHNTLYWYLQNLGQGPELLIRYENEEAVDDSQLPKDRFSAERLKGVDSTLKIQPAELGDSAVYLCASTFHLAGANTGELFFGEGSRLTVL.